The 28 T cell receptor beta chains listed next were all sequenced from one sample in a study of regulatory T cells in long-lasting Graves disease. Construction of the TCR beta libraries employed iRepertoire HTBI primers in conjunction with Arm-PCR of CDR3 regions. TCRdb recomputed calls from the multiplex PCR reads with MiXCR, one row per CDR3 protein. The table records around 420,000 distinct CDR3 sequences, over 12% of them present only once. Stated time point: newly diagnosed GD, antithyroid drugs for less than 3 months. PBMC-extracted RNA yielded the TCR library. This same sample was also taken into another study, of T cells in Graves' hyperthyroidism and ophthalmopathy.

Here the sequenced sample was peripheral blood mononuclear cells (PBMCs), taken at new diagnosis, from a patient treated with antithyroid drugs. These receptors were obtained from a woman in her 40s with Graves disease.

The sample holds a few counts of this clonotype. This chain uses TRBV14 with TRBJ2-6; D unresolved. The germline V gene encodes CDR1 SGHDN and CDR2 FVKESK. This CDR3 has 15 residues. V was clipped by 4 bases and J by 1 base, with 8 bases between them. CDR3 DNA sequence: TGTGCCAGCAGCCCCCTCGGGTCTGGGGCCAACGTCCTGACTTTC. This codes for CASSPLGSGANVLTF.

This sequence joins TRBV6-1 and TRBJ2-3, with D unclear. The CDR3 spans 14 residues. V was pared by 0 bases and J by 2 bases, with 6 bases between. Per the germline V gene, CDR1 is MNHNS and CDR2 is SASEGT. The CDR3 coding sequence is TGTGCCAGCAGTGAAGCGGTCTTCACAGATACGCAGTATTTT. Encoded protein: CASSEAVFTDTQYF.

The table lists this clonotype with many counts. The chain recombines TRBV7-2 with TRBJ2-7; 10 bases map to TRBD1. CDR3 size: 13 residues. Germline lookup yields CDR1 SGHTA and CDR2 FQGNSA. Germline trimming cut 5 bases from V and 11 bases from J; bases unmatched to any gene: 9. The CDR3 DNA reads as TGTGCCAGCAGCGCGTCTATCGGGACAGGGGAGTACTTC. Its protein product is CASSASIGTGEYF.

This clonotype appeared many times. This sequence joins TRBV11-3 and TRBJ2-1; D is uncertain. Between the trimmed V and J ends, which lost 1 base and 3 bases, there was a span of 13 bases. CDR3 length: 16 residues. The germline gives CDR1 SGHNT, CDR2 YENEEA. CDR3 amino acids: CASSLAGLGLYNEQFF. Here the CDR3 DNA reads TGTGCCAGCAGCTTAGCGGGCCTTGGTCTCTACAATGAGCAGTTCTTC.

This clonotype was recorded many times. V and J are TRBV2 and TRBJ2-7; 8 bases agree with TRBD2. Germline V gene lookup returns CDR1 SNHLY and CDR2 FYNNEI. V dropped 0 bases and J dropped 7; count of bases not matched to a gene: 11. There are 16 residues in the CDR3. The CDR3 region is CASSEALPGGPQEQYF. The CDR3 DNA sequence: TGTGCCAGCAGTGAAGCTCTACCGGGAGGGCCTCAGGAGCAGTACTTC.

This clonotype was detected ten times or more. The V gene is TRBV10-3, the J gene TRBJ2-1; 7 nucleotides align to TRBD2. V lost 10 bases and J lost 3; bases outside the gene matches: 3. This CDR3 is built from 12 residues. Germline loops: CDR1 ENHRY, CDR2 SYGVKD. The CDR3 protein is CATGDYYNEQFF. Here the CDR3 DNA reads TGTGCCACTGGGGACTACTACAATGAGCAGTTCTTC.

This clonotype showed up many times. This chain joins TRBV6-2 or TRBV6-3 and TRBJ2-3; TRBD1 is a possible D gene (6 bases). This CDR3 comprises 15 residues. The germline gives CDR1 MNHEY, CDR2 SVGEGT. The germline V and J ends were trimmed by 0 bases and 6 bases, with 13 bases remaining between them. The CDR3 here is CASSYSIQGHDTQYF. DNA of the CDR3: TGTGCCAGCAGTTACTCGATACAGGGACATGATACGCAGTATTTT.

This clonotype appeared many times. This sequence joins TRBV30 and TRBJ1-6; weak D call: TRBD1 (6 bases). This CDR3 comprises 15 residues. Germline-derived CDR1 and CDR2 are GTSNPN and SVGIG (reference sequence). V was cut by 3 bases and J by 7 bases, with 16 bases left in between. CDR3 bases: TGTGCCTGGAGCAGGGGCGGGACGGCAAATTCACCCCTCCACTTT. Residues: CAWSRGGTANSPLHF.

This clonotype was seen many times. The genes are TRBV28 and TRBJ2-3; TRBD1 matches at 9 bases. The CDR3 covers 15 residues. Losses at the gene ends were 5 bases for V and 5 bases for J; bases not matched to a gene: 8. Germline CDR1 reads MDHEN; CDR2 reads SYDVKM. The CDR3 DNA follows: TGTGCCAGCAGTCCGGACAGGGGAATTGGAGATACGCAGTATTTT. Its translation: CASSPDRGIGDTQYF. Supplemented by reference TRBV28 and TRBJ2-3, the full variable domain reads DVKVTQSSRYLVKRTGEKVFLECVQDMDHENMFWYRQDPGLGLRLIYFSYDVKMKEKGDIPEGYSVSREKKERFSLILESASTNQTSMYLCASSPDRGIGDTQYFGPGTRLTVL.

V and J are TRBV6-1 and TRBJ1-2; D might be TRBD1 (5 bases). V was clipped by 6 bases and J by 4 bases, with 15 bases between them. From germline, CDR1 is MNHNS and CDR2 SASEGT. The CDR3 runs to 14 residues. The CDR3 protein is CASSLEGMGYGYTF. The DNA for the CDR3 is TGTGCCAGCAGCTTGGAGGGGATGGGCTATGGCTACACCTTC.

The V call is TRBV20-1, the J call TRBJ2-7; TRBD2 matches at 10 bases. This CDR3 is 13 amino acids long. The V gene end was trimmed by 6 bases and the J gene end by 2 bases; junction bases not matched to a gene: 4. Looked up from germline, CDR1 is DFQATT and CDR2 is SNEGSKA (reference sequence). As DNA, the CDR3 is TGCAGTGCATACAGCGGGAGGGCCTACGAGCAGTACTTC. It codes for CSAYSGRAYEQYF.

This clonotype was found many times. This chain joins TRBV6-1 and TRBJ2-2; maybe TRBD2 (7 bases). Trimming left V 5 bases short and J 7 bases short, with 14 bases between. This CDR3 is built from 14 residues. Germline V gives CDR1 MNHNS, CDR2 SASEGT. CDR3 region: CASSLAEGVGELFF. The DNA for the CDR3 is TGTGCCAGCAGTCTAGCGGAGGGGGTCGGGGAGCTGTTTTTT.

This clonotype was seen at least ten times. The chain employs TRBV19 and TRBJ2-2, with 7 bases matching TRBD1. Germline V lookup: CDR1 LNHDA, CDR2 SQIVND (reference sequence). J lost 6 bases, V lost 5 bases, and 6 bases had no gene match. The CDR3 is 14 residues long. The CDR3 region has the DNA TGTGCCAGTAGTGTCATACAGGGGTCCGGGGAGCTGTTTTTT. It yields the protein CASSVIQGSGELFF. Full variable domain (rest looked up from reference TRBV19 and TRBJ2-2): DGGITQSPKYLFRKEGQNVTLSCEQNLNHDAMYWYRQDPGQGLRLIYYSQIVNDFQKGDIAEGYSVSREKKESFPLTVTSAQKNPTAFYLCASSVIQGSGELFFGEGSRLTVL.

Ten or more counts support this clonotype. The rearrangement joins TRBV2 to TRBJ2-1; TRBD2 agrees at 11 bases. CDR1 is SNHLY, CDR2 FYNNEI, per germline. The V and J ends lost 8 bases and 4 bases, in that order; junction bases with no gene match: 4. The CDR3 runs to 14 residues. As DNA, the CDR3 is TGTGCCAGCCCCTCTAGCGGGGGGTACAATGAGCAGTTCTTC. Translating gives CASPSSGGYNEQFF.

On this clonotype itself: Just one base apart from a much larger clone, this may be a read error. V and J are TRBV7-6 and TRBJ2-2; 8 bases fit TRBD2. The CDR3 has 16 amino acids. Trimming took 5 bases from V and 0 from J; bases not matched to a gene: 5. Germline CDR1 SGHVS, CDR2 FNYEAQ. CDR3 in amino acids: CASSLTSGTNTGELFF. DNA for the CDR3: TGTGCCAGCAGCCTCACTAGCGGAACGAACACCGGGGAGCTGTTTTTT.

In its sample, this clonotype was seen many times. The V gene is TRBV12-3 or TRBV12-4, the J gene TRBJ1-1; maybe TRBD1 (6 bases). This CDR3 has 15 residues. The germline V and J ends were trimmed by 7 bases and 6 bases, with 21 bases remaining between them. The CDR3, as DNA: TGTGCCAGCACCCCCGCGGGGGGGCTATGCCCTGAAGCTTTCTTT. Its translation: CASTPAGGLCPEAFF.

This chain joins TRBV28 and TRBJ2-1; 7 nucleotides match TRBD2. V gave up 8 bases and J gave up 5 bases; unmatched junction bases: 9. The germline CDR1 and CDR2 sequences are MDHEN and SYDVKM. This CDR3 comprises 14 residues. The CDR3 protein is CASLERTRHNEQFF. CDR3 sequence (DNA): TGTGCCAGCTTAGAGCGGACTAGGCACAATGAGCAGTTCTTC.

This clonotype occurred many times. The V gene is TRBV30, the J gene TRBJ1-1; 8 bases are shared with TRBD1. V lost 2 bases, J lost 4 bases, and 3 bases stayed unmatched. Germline V CDR1 and CDR2: GTSNPN, SVGIG (reference sequence). The CDR3 has 13 residues. The CDR3 nucleotides read TGTGCCTGGAGTACTCAGGGGGCCACTGAAGCTTTCTTT. Encoded protein: CAWSTQGATEAFF.

In the case of this clonotype: Just one base apart from a much larger clone, this may be a read error. The CDR3, as DNA: TGTGCCAGCAGCCAAGTGGAACTCCAAGAGACCCAGTACTTC. Protein product: CASSQVELQETQYF. This sequence joins TRBV11-2 and TRBJ2-5, with D unresolved. The CDR3 covers 14 residues. The V and J ends lost 5 bases and 1 base respectively, with 11 bases between them. Looked up from germline, CDR1 is SGHAT and CDR2 is FQNNGV.

This clonotype was detected a few times. The V and J genes are TRBV9 and TRBJ2-3; no definite D call. Germline CDR1 is SGDLS and CDR2 is YYNGEE. This CDR3 is 13 amino acids long. V was clipped by 1 base and J by 4 bases, with 7 bases between them. CDR3 nucleotide sequence: TGTGCCAGCAGCGTACAGTTCGCAGATACGCAGTATTTT. Translation gives CASSVQFADTQYF. The full variable domain, in which reference TRBV9 and TRBJ2-3 provide the parts outside the CDR3, is DSGVTQTPKHLITATGQRVTLRCSPRSGDLSVYWYQQSLDQGLQFLIQYYNGEERAKGNILERFSAQQFPDLHSELNLSSLELGDSALYFCASSVQFADTQYFGPGTRLTVL.

In this sample, this clonotype turned up a few times. V usage is TRBV10-2 and J usage is TRBJ2-3; D could derive from TRBD1 or TRBD2 (5 bases each). Deletions cut 4 bases from V and 1 base from J, with 9 bases between. The germline V gene has CDR1 WSHSY and CDR2 SAAADI. The CDR3 runs 14 residues. The CDR3 DNA follows: TGCGCCAGCAGTGGGCAGGGACGCACAGATACGCAGTATTTT. It is translated as CASSGQGRTDTQYF.

This clonotype was detected ten times or more. This sequence joins TRBV6-1 and TRBJ2-5; the D is unclear. CDR1 and CDR2 (germline): MNHNS, SASEGT. Trimming cost V 5 bases and J 0 bases, with 10 bases left between them. The CDR3 is made up of 14 amino acids. The CDR3 is CASSPLINQETQYF. The CDR3 DNA is TGTGCCAGCAGTCCGCTGATCAACCAAGAGACCCAGTACTTC.

This clonotype has only a few counts. The CDR3 DNA follows: TGTGCCAGCAGCGCGTGGGGTCTGAACACTGAAGCTTTCTTT. Amino acids: CASSAWGLNTEAFF. The genes are TRBV11-2 and TRBJ1-1, with no clear D. Germline CDR1 reads SGHAT; CDR2 reads FQNNGV. The CDR3 loop spans 14 amino acids. Trimming removed 5 bases at V and 0 bases at J, with 10 bases between.

This clonotype was detected ten times or more. V is TRBV28 and J is TRBJ2-1; tentatively, D is TRBD1 (6 bases). CDR1 and CDR2 (germline): MDHEN, SYDVKM. CDR3 length: 13 residues. Trimming removed 2 bases from V and 5 bases from J, with 7 bases in between. The CDR3 DNA reads as TGTGCCAGCAGTTTAGCAGGGGACAATGAGCAGTTCTTC. It translates to CASSLAGDNEQFF.

In regard to this clonotype: One base away lies a much larger clone, so this may be a sequencing read error. The V gene is TRBV9, the J gene TRBJ1-6; no clear D gene. Germline V gene sequence: CDR1 SGDLS, CDR2 YYNGEE. Trimming stripped 4 bases from V and 9 bases from J, with 11 bases between. This CDR3 has 13 residues. The CDR3 is CASSPSEASPLHF. In DNA, the CDR3 is TGTGCCAGCAGCCCGTCCGAGGCTTCACCCCTCCACTTT.

This clonotype was counted a single time. Just one base apart from a much larger clone, this may be a read error. The chain joins TRBV28 to TRBJ2-5, with 7 bases lining up with TRBD2. The DNA matches TRBJ2-1 better at its end, which makes the J call doubtful. Germline V gives CDR1 MDHEN, CDR2 SYDVKM. CDR3 length: 16 residues. In DNA, the CDR3 is TGTGCCAGCAGTAAGCCTGGACTAGTGGGGGGGTATGAGCAGTTCTTC. It codes for CASSKPGLVGGYEQFF.

The sample holds many counts of this clonotype. The rearrangement uses TRBV19 and TRBJ2-1; TRBD2 aligns across 16 bases. Looked up from germline, CDR1 is LNHDA and CDR2 is SQIVND (reference sequence). The CDR3 spans 17 residues. The V gene end was trimmed by 5 bases and the J gene end by 7 bases; junction bases not matched to a gene: 8. For the CDR3, the DNA is TGTGCCAGTAGTCCAACGGGACTAGCGGGAGGGTCTAATGAGCAGTTCTTC. This translates into CASSPTGLAGGSNEQFF.

V gene TRBV28 combines with J gene TRBJ2-7, with D hard to call. CDR3 size: 13 residues. V dropped 6 bases and J dropped 2 bases, with 11 bases sitting between them. Germline CDR1 and CDR2: MDHEN and SYDVKM. CDR3 loop: CASSTSPPYEQYF. The CDR3 region has the DNA TGTGCCAGCAGCACCAGTCCCCCCTACGAGCAGTACTTC. The entire variable domain, with the rest obtained from reference TRBV28 and TRBJ2-7, is as follows: DVKVTQSSRYLVKRTGEKVFLECVQDMDHENMFWYRQDPGLGLRLIYFSYDVKMKEKGDIPEGYSVSREKKERFSLILESASTNQTSMYLCASSTSPPYEQYFGPGTRLTVT.